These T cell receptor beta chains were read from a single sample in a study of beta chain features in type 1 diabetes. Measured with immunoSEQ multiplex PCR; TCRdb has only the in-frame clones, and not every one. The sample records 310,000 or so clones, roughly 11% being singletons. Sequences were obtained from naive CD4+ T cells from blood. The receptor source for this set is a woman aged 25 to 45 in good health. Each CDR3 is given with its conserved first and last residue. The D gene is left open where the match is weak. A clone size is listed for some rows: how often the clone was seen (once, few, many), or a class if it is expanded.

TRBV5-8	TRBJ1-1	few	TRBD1	CASSRQGVGTEAFF	TGTGCCAGCAGCCGACAGGGGGTTGGCACTGAAGCTTTCTTT
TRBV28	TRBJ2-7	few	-	CASSLPGVDEQYF	TGTGCCAGCAGTTTACCAGGGGTGGACGAGCAGTACTTC
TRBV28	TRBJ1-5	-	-	CASRTHTTGRSQPQHF	TGTGCCAGCCGAACTCATACTACAGGGCGAAGTCAGCCCCAGCATTTT
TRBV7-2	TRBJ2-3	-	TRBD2	CASRRSGSQLDTQYF	TGTGCCAGCCGTCGTAGCGGGAGTCAATTAGATACGCAGTATTTT
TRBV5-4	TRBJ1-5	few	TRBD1	CASSPGQGAGQPQHF	TGTGCCAGCAGCCCCGGACAGGGGGCGGGTCAGCCCCAGCATTTT
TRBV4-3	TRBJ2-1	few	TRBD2	CASSQGPLAGAYNEQFF	TGCGCCAGCAGCCAAGGCCCACTAGCGGGAGCCTACAATGAGCAGTTCTTC
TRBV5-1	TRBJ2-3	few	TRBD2	CASSLRTSSTDTQYF	TGCGCCAGCAGCTTGAGGACTAGCAGCACAGATACGCAGTATTTT
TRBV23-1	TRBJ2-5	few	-	CASSQSGSRQETQYF	TGCGCCAGCAGTCAATCGGGCAGTCGCCAAGAGACCCAGTACTTC
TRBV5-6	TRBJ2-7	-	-	CASSLGRSTYEQYF	TGTGCCAGCAGCTTGGGTCGGAGCACCTACGAGCAGTACTTC
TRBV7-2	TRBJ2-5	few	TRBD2	CASSLGTSGRETQYF	TGTGCCAGCAGCTTAGGGACTAGCGGGAGAGAGACCCAGTACTTC
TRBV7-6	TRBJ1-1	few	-	CASSTQGPNTEAFF	TGTGCCAGCAGCACACAGGGACCGAACACTGAAGCTTTCTTT
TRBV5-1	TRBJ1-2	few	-	CASSPDSNYGYTF	TGCGCCAGCAGCCCGGACAGTAACTATGGCTACACCTTC
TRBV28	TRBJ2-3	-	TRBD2	CASLTSGSTDTQYF	TGTGCCAGCTTGACTAGCGGGAGCACAGATACGCAGTATTTT
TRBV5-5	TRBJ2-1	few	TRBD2	CASSLTSGVRNEQFF	TGTGCCAGCAGTCTTACTAGCGGGGTTAGGAATGAGCAGTTCTTC
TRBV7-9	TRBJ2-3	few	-	CASSLAEAYTDTQYF	TGTGCCAGCAGCTTAGCGGAAGCGTACACAGATACGCAGTATTTT
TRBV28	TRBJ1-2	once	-	CASSPAERRGYGYTF	TGTGCCAGCAGCCCAGCTGAGAGGCGTGGGTATGGCTACACCTTC
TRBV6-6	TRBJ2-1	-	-	CASSLDRSSYNEQFF	TGTGCCAGCAGTTTAGACAGGAGCTCCTACAATGAGCAGTTCTTC
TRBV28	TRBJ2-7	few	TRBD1	CASSLVGTGEDEQYF	TGTGCCAGCAGTCTGGTGGGGACAGGGGAAGACGAGCAGTACTTC
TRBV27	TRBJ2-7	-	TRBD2	CASRKGGLAGTFYEQYF	TGTGCCAGCAGGAAAGGAGGACTAGCGGGAACTTTCTACGAGCAGTACTTC
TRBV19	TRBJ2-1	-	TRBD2	CASSRTSASSYNEQFF	TGTGCCAGTAGCCGGACTAGCGCGAGCTCCTACAATGAGCAGTTCTTC
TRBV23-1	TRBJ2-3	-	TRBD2	CASSQLGTSGGFSTDTQYF	TGCGCCAGCAGTCAACTGGGGACTAGCGGTGGGTTCAGCACAGATACGCAGTATTTT
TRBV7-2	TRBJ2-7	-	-	CASSRDFSSSYEQYF	TGTGCCAGCAGCCGGGACTTCTCTAGCTCCTACGAGCAGTACTTC
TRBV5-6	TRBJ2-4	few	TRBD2	CASRWGLAGRGVQYF	TGTGCCAGCAGATGGGGACTAGCGGGGCGAGGCGTTCAGTACTTC
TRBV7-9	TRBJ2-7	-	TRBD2	CASSSTSGRVSYEQYF	TGTGCCAGCAGCTCCACTAGCGGGAGAGTTTCCTACGAGCAGTACTTC
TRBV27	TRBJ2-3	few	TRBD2	CASRTLGRANTDTQYF	TGTGCCAGCAGAACCCTCGGGAGGGCCAATACAGATACGCAGTATTTT
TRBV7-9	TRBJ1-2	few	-	CASSLLGRGNYGYTF	TGTGCCAGCAGCCTGCTCGGCAGGGGTAACTATGGCTACACCTTC